The present TCR beta chain was sequenced within a study of cytotoxic CD8 clonotypes in ibrutinib-treated CLL. At the level of the study: After median approximately 74 months, roughly 15 stayed in remission, some 12 progressed; responses about 25 partial, 2 complete.

After removal of 2 bases from V and 3 bases from J, the junction contained 9 bases not matched to a gene. Germline V gene lookup returns CDR1 SGHTA and CDR2 FQGNSA. This CDR3 has 17 residues. Regarding this clone: Its antigen is undetermined.

General study findings and limits: Sustained-remission and progressing patients were not sampled at matched times.

The repertoire was sequenced with immunoSEQ multiplex PCR; TCRdb's copy has only in-frame clones and lacks some. This table has about 120,000 clones, 58% appearing once. The chain links TRBV7-2 to TRBJ2-3, with 9 positions matching TRBD2. The sequences come from PBMCs, collected after 24 months of ibrutinib treatment. This clonotype originated in a human donor with chronic lymphocytic leukemia. The CDR3, as DNA: TGTGCCAGCAGCTTAACGTTAGCGGGGGCCGTAACAGATACGCAGTATTTT. This codes for CASSLTLAGAVTDTQYF. The whole variable domain, filled in from reference TRBV7-2 and TRBJ2-3, reads GAGVSQSPSNKVTEKGKDVELRCDPISGHTALYWYRQSLGQGLEFLIYFQGNSAPDKSGLPSDRFSAERTGGSVSTLTIQRTQQEDSAVYLCASSLTLAGAVTDTQYFGPGTRLTVL.